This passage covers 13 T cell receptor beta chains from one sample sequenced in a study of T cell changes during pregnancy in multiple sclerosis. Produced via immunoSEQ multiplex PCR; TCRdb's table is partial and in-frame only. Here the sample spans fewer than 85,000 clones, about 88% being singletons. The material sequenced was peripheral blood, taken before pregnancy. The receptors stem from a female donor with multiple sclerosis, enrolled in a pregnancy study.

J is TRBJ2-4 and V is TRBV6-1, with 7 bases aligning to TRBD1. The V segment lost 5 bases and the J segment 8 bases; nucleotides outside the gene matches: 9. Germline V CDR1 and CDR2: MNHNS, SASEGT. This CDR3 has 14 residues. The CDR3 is CASSMRTGTHIQYF. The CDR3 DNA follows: TGTGCCAGCAGTATGCGGACAGGTACACACATTCAGTACTTC.

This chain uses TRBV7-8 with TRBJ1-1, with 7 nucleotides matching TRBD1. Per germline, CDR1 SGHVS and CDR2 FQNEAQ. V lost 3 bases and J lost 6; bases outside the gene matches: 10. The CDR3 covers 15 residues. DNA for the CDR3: TGTGCCAGCAGCTTGGACAGGTTCCTTCCTGCTGAAGCTTTCTTT. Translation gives CASSLDRFLPAEAFF.

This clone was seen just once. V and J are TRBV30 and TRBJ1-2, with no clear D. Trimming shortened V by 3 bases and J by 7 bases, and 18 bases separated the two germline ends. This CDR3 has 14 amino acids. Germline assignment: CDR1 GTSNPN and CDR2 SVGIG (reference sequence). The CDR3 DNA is TGTGCCTGGAGAATGAGAAACCTGGTACGTGGCTACACCTTC. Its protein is CAWRMRNLVRGYTF.

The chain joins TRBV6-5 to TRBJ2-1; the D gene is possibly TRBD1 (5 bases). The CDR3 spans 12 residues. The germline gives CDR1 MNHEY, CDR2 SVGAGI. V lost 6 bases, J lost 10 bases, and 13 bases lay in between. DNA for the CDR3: TGTGCCAGCAGATCAGGGCGGCGGGAGCAGTTCTTC. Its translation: CASRSGRREQFF.

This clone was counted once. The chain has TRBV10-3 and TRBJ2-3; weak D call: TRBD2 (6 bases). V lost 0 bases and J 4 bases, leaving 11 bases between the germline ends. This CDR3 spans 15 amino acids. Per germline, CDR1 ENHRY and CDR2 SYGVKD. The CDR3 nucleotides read TGTGCCATCAGTGAGTCGGGGATAGCGGCAGATACGCAGTATTTT. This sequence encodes CAISESGIAADTQYF.

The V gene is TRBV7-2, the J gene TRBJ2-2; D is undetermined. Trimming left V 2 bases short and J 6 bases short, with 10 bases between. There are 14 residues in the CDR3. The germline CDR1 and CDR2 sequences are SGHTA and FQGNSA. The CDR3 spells CASSLNRVAGELFF. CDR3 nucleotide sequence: TGTGCCAGCAGCTTAAACCGAGTAGCCGGGGAGCTGTTTTTT.

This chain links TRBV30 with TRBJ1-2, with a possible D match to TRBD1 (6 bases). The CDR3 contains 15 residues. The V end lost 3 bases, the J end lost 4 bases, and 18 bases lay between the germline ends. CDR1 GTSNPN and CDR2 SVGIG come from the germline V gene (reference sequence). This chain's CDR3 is CAWRQSDRQFYGYTF. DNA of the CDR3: TGTGCCTGGAGACAGTCTGACAGGCAGTTCTATGGCTACACCTTC.

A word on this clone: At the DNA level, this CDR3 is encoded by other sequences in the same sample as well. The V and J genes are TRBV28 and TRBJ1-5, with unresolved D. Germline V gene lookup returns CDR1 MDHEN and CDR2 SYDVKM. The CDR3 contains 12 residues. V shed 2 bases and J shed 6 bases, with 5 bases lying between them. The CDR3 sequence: CASSLRGQPQHF. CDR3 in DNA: TGTGCCAGCAGTTTACGGGGTCAGCCCCAGCATTTT.

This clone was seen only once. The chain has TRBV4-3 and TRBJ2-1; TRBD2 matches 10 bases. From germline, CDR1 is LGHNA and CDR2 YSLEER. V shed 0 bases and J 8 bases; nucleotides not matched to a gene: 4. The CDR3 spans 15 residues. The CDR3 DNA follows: TGCGCCAGCAGCCAAGATACTAGCGGGGCGGATGAGCAGTTCTTC. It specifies CASSQDTSGADEQFF.

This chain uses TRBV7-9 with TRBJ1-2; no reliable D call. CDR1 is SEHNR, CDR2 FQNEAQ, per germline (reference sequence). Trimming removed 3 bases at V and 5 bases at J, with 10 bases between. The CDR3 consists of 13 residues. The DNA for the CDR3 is TGTGCCAGCAGCTTTGGAACAGCATATGGCTACACCTTC. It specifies CASSFGTAYGYTF.

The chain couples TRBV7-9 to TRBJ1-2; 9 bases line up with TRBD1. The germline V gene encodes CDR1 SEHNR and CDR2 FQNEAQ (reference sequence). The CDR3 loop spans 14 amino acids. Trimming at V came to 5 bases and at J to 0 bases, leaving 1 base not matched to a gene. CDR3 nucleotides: TGTGCCAGCAGCCGGGACAGGGCTAACTATGGCTACACCTTC. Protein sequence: CASSRDRANYGYTF.

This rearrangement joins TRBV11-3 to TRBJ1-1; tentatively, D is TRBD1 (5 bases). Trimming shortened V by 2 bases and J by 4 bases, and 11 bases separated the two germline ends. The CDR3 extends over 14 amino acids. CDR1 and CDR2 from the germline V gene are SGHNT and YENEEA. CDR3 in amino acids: CASSLSGRGTEAFF. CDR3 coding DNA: TGTGCCAGCAGCTTATCCGGGAGGGGCACTGAAGCTTTCTTT. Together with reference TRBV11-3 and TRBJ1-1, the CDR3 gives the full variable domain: EAGVVQSPRYKIIEKKQPVAFWCNPISGHNTLYWYLQNLGQGPELLIRYENEEAVDDSQLPKDRFSAERLKGVDSTLKIQPAELGDSAVYLCASSLSGRGTEAFFGQGTRLTVV.

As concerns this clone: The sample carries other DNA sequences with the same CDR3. CDR3 in DNA: TGTGCCAGCAGCCCATCTGCTGGGGAGAAAGCTTTCTTT. Protein sequence: CASSPSAGEKAFF. The chain couples TRBV11-3 to TRBJ1-1; D is undetermined. The V end lost 5 bases, the J end lost 9 bases, and 16 bases lay between the germline ends. Germline V gene lookup returns CDR1 SGHNT and CDR2 YENEEA. This CDR3 comprises 13 residues.